This is a list of T cell receptor beta chains from one sample in a study of shared clonotypes between healthy human individuals. Only in-frame clones appear in the TCRdb table, and some are missing; sequencing was by immunoSEQ multiplex PCR. The sample contains about 2 million clones, approximately 95% of which appear only once. Sequencing input: naive CD8+ T cells sorted from blood. All receptors come from a man aged 18 to 30 in good health. Both conserved end residues are part of each CDR3. D genes are given only for firm matches. A row's size may be missing; if present it is once, few, many or a size class.

>TRBJ2-7|TRBV11-2|-|-
CASSLGAPYEQYF
TGTGCCAGCAGCTTAGGGGCACCATACGAGCAGTACTTC
>TRBJ2-3|TRBV14|-|-
CASSHWGEDTQYF
TGTGCCAGCAGCCATTGGGGGGAAGATACGCAGTATTTT
>TRBJ2-7|TRBV5-4|TRBD2|once
CASSFSGGGHEQYF
TGTGCCAGCAGCTTCTCGGGGGGAGGTCACGAGCAGTACTTC
>TRBJ2-7|TRBV5-6|-|-
CASSLSASYEQYF
TGTGCCAGCAGCCTCTCCGCCAGCTACGAGCAGTACTTC
>TRBJ2-3|TRBV5-6|-|-
CASSLQIDTQYF
TGTGCCAGCAGCTTGCAGATAGATACGCAGTATTTT
>TRBJ2-5|TRBV2|TRBD1|-
CASQTGVATQYF
TGTGCCAGCCAGACAGGGGTGGCGACCCAGTACTTC
>TRBJ1-2|TRBV9|-|-
CASSVVRGEGDGYTF
TGTGCCAGCAGCGTAGTAAGGGGGGAGGGCGATGGCTACACCTTC
>TRBJ2-7|TRBV11-2|TRBD1|-
CASSFGTASYEQYF
TGTGCCAGCAGCTTCGGGACAGCCTCTTACGAGCAGTACTTC
>TRBJ2-3|TRBV7-9|-|-
CASSFLWGSTDTQYF
TGTGCCAGCAGCTTTCTGTGGGGGAGCACAGATACGCAGTATTTT
>TRBJ2-1|TRBV6-4|-|-
CASSDLAGNNEQFF
TGTGCCAGCAGTGACTTGGCGGGAAACAATGAGCAGTTCTTC
>TRBJ1-1|TRBV30|-|-
CAWSVRPTEAFF
TGTGCCTGGAGTGTACGACCCACTGAAGCTTTCTTT
>TRBJ2-2|TRBV4-1|TRBD1|-
CASSQGYLDRAGGELFF
TGCGCCAGCAGCCAAGGCTACCTGGACAGGGCGGGCGGGGAGCTGTTTTTT
>TRBJ2-5|TRBV4-1|-|-
CASSQGRDQETQYF
TGCGCCAGCAGCCAAGGCCGGGACCAAGAGACCCAGTACTTC
>TRBJ2-1|TRBV2|-|-
CASSELTALNNEQFF
TGTGCCAGCAGTGAACTAACCGCCCTAAACAATGAGCAGTTCTTC
>TRBJ1-2|TRBV5-1|-|-
CASSYDTGTGYTF
TGCGCCAGCAGCTACGACACGGGGACTGGCTACACCTTC
>TRBJ2-7|TRBV19|TRBD2|-
CASSFILAGVDEQYF
TGTGCCAGTAGTTTCATATTAGCGGGAGTCGACGAGCAGTACTTC
>TRBJ1-5|TRBV19|-|-
CASSNGGDSNQPQHF
TGTGCCAGTAGCAATGGGGGGGATAGCAATCAGCCCCAGCATTTT
>TRBJ1-1|TRBV6-1|-|-
CASSGNTEAFF
TGTGCCAGCAGCGGAAACACTGAAGCTTTCTTT
>TRBJ2-1|TRBV4-3|-|-
CASSQDGKSSYNEQFF
TGCGCCAGCAGCCAAGATGGTAAAAGCTCCTACAATGAGCAGTTCTTC
>TRBJ2-3|TRBV27|-|-
CASSLGLADTYTQYF
TGTGCCAGCAGTTTAGGGCTAGCCGATACATATACGCAGTATTTT
>TRBJ1-1|TRBV7-8|-|-
CASSLAVSNTEAFF
TGTGCCAGCAGCTTAGCGGTCAGTAACACTGAAGCTTTCTTT
>TRBJ2-7|TRBV6-6|-|-
CASSYGEGPYEQYF
TGTGCCAGCAGTTACGGGGAAGGTCCCTACGAGCAGTACTTC
>TRBJ2-1|TRBV4-1|-|-
CASSQVRVETEQFF
TGCGCCAGCAGCCAAGTAAGGGTGGAGACTGAGCAGTTCTTC
>TRBJ1-2|TRBV6-1|-|-
CASSGGTGYTF
TGTGCCAGCAGTGGGGGGACCGGCTACACCTTC